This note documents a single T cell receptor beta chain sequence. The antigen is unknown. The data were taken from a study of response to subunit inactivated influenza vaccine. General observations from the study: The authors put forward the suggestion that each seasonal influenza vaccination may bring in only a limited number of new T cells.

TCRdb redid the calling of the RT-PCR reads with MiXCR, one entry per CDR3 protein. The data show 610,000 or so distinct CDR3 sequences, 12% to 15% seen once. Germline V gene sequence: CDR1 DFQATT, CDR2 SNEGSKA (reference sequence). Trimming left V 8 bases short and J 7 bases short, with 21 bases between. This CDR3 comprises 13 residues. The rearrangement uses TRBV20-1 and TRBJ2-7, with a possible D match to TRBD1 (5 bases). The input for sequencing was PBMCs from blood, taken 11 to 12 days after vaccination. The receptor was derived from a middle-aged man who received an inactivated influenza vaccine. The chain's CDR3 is CSSFVTASLEQYF. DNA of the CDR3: TGCAGTTCGTTCGTGACAGCCTCCTTAGAGCAGTACTTC.